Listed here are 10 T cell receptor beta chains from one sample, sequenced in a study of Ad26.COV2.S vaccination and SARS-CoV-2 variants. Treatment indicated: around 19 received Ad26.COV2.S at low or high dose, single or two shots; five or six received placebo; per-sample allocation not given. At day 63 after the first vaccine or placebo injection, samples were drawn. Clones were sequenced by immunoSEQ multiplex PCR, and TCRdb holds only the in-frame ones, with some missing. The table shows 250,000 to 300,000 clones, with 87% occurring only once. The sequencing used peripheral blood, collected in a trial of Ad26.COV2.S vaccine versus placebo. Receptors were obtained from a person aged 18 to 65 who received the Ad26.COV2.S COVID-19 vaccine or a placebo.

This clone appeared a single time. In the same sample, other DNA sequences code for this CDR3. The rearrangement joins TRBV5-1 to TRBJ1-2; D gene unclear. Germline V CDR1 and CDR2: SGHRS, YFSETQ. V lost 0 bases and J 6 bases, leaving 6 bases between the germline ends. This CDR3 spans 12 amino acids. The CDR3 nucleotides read TGCGCCAGCAGCTTGGTGGGTAATGGCTACACCTTC. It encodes CASSLVGNGYTF.

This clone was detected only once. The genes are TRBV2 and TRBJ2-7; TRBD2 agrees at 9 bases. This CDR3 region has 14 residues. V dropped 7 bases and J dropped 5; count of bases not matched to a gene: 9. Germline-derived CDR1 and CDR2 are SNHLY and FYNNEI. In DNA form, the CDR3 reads TGTGCCAGCACCCAAGGGCGGGGGGGCAACGAGCAGTACTTC. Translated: CASTQGRGGNEQYF.

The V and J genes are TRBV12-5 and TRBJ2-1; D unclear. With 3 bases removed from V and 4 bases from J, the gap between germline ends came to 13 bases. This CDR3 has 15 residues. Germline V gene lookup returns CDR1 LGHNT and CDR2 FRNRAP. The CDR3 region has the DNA TGTGCTAGTGGTTTTGTTATAAGGTCTTACAATGAGCAGTTCTTC. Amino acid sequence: CASGFVIRSYNEQFF.

In DNA, the CDR3 is TGTGCCAGCAGCTCGACAGGGGGGATAATAATGAACACTGAAGCTTTCTTT. Its protein is CASSSTGGIIMNTEAFF. V gene TRBV7-6 combines with J gene TRBJ1-1; 9 bases match TRBD1. Germline-derived CDR1 and CDR2 are SGHVS and FNYEAQ. The CDR3 contains 17 residues. Trimming removed 4 bases from V and 0 bases from J; junction bases left unmatched: 9.

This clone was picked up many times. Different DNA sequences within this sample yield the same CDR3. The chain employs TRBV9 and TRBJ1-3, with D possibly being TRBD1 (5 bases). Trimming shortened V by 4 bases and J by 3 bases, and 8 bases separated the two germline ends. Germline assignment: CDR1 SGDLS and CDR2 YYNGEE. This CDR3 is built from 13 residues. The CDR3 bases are TGTGCCAGCAGCTGGGGGGATGGAAACACCATATATTTT. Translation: CASSWGDGNTIYF.

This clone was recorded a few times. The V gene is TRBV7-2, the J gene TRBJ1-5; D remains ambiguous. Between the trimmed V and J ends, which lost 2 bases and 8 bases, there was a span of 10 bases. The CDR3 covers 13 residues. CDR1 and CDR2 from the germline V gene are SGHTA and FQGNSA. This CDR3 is CASSLNLGEPQHF. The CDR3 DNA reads TGTGCCAGCAGCTTAAATCTCGGTGAGCCCCAGCATTTT.

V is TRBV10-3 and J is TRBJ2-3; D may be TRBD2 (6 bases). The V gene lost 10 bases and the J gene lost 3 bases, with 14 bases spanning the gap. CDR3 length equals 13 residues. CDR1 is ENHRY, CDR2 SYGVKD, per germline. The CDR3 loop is CATGDRETDTQYF. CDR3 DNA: TGTGCCACGGGGGATCGGGAGACAGATACGCAGTATTTT.

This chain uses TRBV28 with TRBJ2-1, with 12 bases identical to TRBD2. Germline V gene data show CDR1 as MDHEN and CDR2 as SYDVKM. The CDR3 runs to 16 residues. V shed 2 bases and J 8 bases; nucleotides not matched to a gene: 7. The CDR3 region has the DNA TGTGCCAGCAGTTTAGATCGGCTAGCGGGGGGGTATGAGCAGTTCTTC. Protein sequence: CASSLDRLAGGYEQFF.

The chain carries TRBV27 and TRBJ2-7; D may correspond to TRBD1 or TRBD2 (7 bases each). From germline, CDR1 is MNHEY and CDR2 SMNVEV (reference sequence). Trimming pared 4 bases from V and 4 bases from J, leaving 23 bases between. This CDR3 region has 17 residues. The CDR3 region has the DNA TGTGCCAGCAGTTACACACCGCAGGGGGAGGGTTGGTACGAGCAGTACTTC. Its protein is CASSYTPQGEGWYEQYF.

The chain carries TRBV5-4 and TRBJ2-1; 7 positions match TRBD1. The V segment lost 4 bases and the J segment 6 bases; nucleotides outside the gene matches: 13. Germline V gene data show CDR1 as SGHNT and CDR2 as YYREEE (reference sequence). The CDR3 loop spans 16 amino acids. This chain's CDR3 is CASSPRQGNLINEQFF. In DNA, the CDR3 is TGTGCCAGCAGCCCCCGACAGGGAAACTTAATCAATGAGCAGTTCTTC.